A single sample is the source of the 8 T cell receptor beta chains below, sequenced in a study of lymphopenia after photon versus proton radiotherapy. Only in-frame clones appear in the TCRdb table, and some are missing; sequencing was by immunoSEQ multiplex PCR. The data contain approximately 40,000 clones, 70% to 90% of them singletons. Sequenced here: peripheral blood, sampled from a patient treated with proton-based radiotherapy. The receptor source for this set is an older woman with pancreatic cancer. Some clones in this sample may be carry-over from other donors' samples.

The genes are TRBV10-1 and TRBJ2-5; 10 nucleotides agree with TRBD1. Per germline, CDR1 WNHNN and CDR2 SYGVQD (reference sequence). The CDR3 loop spans 15 amino acids. V was clipped by 0 bases and J by 5 bases; unmatched bases: 3. CDR3: CASSESGQGWETQYF. CDR3 DNA: TGCGCCAGCAGTGAGTCGGGACAGGGGTGGGAGACCCAGTACTTC.

This clone was counted a single time. CDR3 in DNA: TGCGCCAGCAGCTTGGCCTTCCCCTACAATGAGCAGTTCTTC. The encoded protein is CASSLAFPYNEQFF. The rearrangement links TRBV5-1 to TRBJ2-1; D is ambiguous. CDR1 SGHRS and CDR2 YFSETQ come from the germline V gene. This CDR3 has 14 residues. The V end was cut by 0 bases, the J end by 2 bases, with 6 bases between.

The chain recombines TRBV27 with TRBJ1-2, with TRBD1 identical over 7 bases. Germline CDR1 and CDR2: MNHEY and SMNVEV (reference sequence). J was trimmed by 4 bases and V by 0 bases; bases with no gene match: 5. The CDR3 runs 15 residues. The CDR3 DNA reads TGTGCCAGCAGTTTATCAGGGGGCGCAGGCTATGGCTACACCTTC. Translation: CASSLSGGAGYGYTF.

This clone was observed a handful of times. The gene calls are TRBV20-1 and TRBJ1-2; D gene uncertain. Germline CDR1 is DFQATT and CDR2 is SNEGSKA (reference sequence). Trimming left V 3 bases short and J 4 bases short, with 6 bases between. This CDR3 comprises 11 residues. The CDR3 loop reads CSASLGYGYTF. As DNA, the CDR3 is TGCAGTGCTAGCCTCGGCTATGGCTACACCTTC.

The chain employs TRBV27 and TRBJ1-2; possible D gene TRBD1, 5 bases. Germline lookup yields CDR1 MNHEY and CDR2 SMNVEV (reference sequence). There are 17 residues in the CDR3. Deletions cut 4 bases from V and 3 bases from J, with 21 bases between. The CDR3 reads CASSSTGTITFYYGYTF. In nucleotides, the CDR3 is TGTGCCAGCAGTTCAACCGGGACCATAACCTTCTACTATGGCTACACCTTC.

This rearrangement joins TRBV6-5 to TRBJ1-2, with no clear D. CDR3 length: 13 amino acids. Germline CDR1 is MNHEY and CDR2 is SVGAGI. V lost 5 bases, J lost 2 bases, and 9 bases lay in between. Here the CDR3 reads CASSPTLNYGYTF. As DNA, the CDR3 is TGTGCCAGCAGTCCCACATTGAACTATGGCTACACCTTC.

The CDR3 coding sequence is TGCAGCGTTGATCGGCAGGGACATGGCTACACCTTC. This translates into CSVDRQGHGYTF. This chain links TRBV29-1 with TRBJ1-2; possible D gene TRBD1, 5 bases. The germline V gene encodes CDR1 SQVTM and CDR2 ANQGSEA. With 3 bases removed from V and 6 bases from J, the gap between germline ends came to 11 bases. The CDR3 sequence is 12 residues long. The whole variable domain, filled in from reference TRBV29-1 and TRBJ1-2, reads SAVISQKPSRDICQRGTSLTIQCQVDSQVTMMFWYRQQPGQSLTLIATANQGSEATYESGFVIDKFPISRPNLTFSTLTVSNMSPEDSSIYLCSVDRQGHGYTFGSGTRLTVV.

Comments on this clone: An end of the junction differs from the germline gene, which may be a read error. The V gene is TRBV7-7, the J gene TRBJ2-7; 9 bases are shared with TRBD1. This CDR3 contains 15 residues. In germline, CDR1 is SSHAT, CDR2 FNYEAQ (reference sequence). CDR3 DNA sequence: TGTGCTAGCAGCCCTACGGGACAGGGCTTGGCGCTGCAGTACTTC. Translated, it gives CASSPTGQGLALQYF.